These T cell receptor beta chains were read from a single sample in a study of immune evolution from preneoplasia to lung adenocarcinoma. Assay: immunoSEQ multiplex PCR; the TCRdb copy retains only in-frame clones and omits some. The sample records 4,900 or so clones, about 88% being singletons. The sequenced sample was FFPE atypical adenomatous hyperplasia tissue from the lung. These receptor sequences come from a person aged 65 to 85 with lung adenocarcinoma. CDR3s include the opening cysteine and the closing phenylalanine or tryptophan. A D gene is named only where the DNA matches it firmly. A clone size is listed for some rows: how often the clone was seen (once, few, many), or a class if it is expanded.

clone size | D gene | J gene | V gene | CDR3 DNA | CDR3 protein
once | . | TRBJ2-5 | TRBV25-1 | TGTGCCAGCAGTGAACCCGGACTCACGGGTACGGAGACCCAGTACTTC | CASSEPGLTGTETQYF
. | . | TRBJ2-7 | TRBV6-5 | TGTGCCAGCAGGACTTATACCCCCATTGGATGGGAGCAGTACTTC | CASRTYTPIGWEQYF
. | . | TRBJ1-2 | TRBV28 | TGTGCCAGCAGTCCGGACGGTAGAAGATCTGGCTACACCTTC | CASSPDGRRSGYTF
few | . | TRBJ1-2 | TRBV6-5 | TGTGCCAGCAGGGAAGGCGGAAGGGGCTACACCTTC | CASREGGRGYTF
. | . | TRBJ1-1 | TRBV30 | TGTGCCTGGAGTGGCGGTTTCGGGGGTCTCACTGAAGCTTTCTTT | CAWSGGFGGLTEAFF
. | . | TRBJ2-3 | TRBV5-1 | TGCGCCAGCAGCTTGGGGCGGCCCAGCACAGATACGCAGTATTTT | CASSLGRPSTDTQYF
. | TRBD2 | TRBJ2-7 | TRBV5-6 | TGTGCCAGCAGCTTGTGGGCGGGGGGTCCCCCGATTTACGAGCAGTACTTC | CASSLWAGGPPIYEQYF
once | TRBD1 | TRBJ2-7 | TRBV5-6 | TGTGCCAGCAGCTTGCGAGTAGGGGGCTTCGAGCAGTACTTC | CASSLRVGGFEQYF
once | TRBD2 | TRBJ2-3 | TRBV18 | TGTGCCAGCTCACCCACGACTGGACTAGCTGGTACGCAGTATTTT | CASSPTTGLAGTQYF
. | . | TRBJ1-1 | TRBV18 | TGTGCCACCGGGGGGGACGAAGCTTTCTTT | CATGGDEAFF
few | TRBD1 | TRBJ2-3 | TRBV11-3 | TGTGCCAGCAGTGACAGGGGGACAGATACGCAGTATTTT | CASSDRGTDTQYF
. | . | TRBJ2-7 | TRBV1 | TGCACCAGCACCCTACGGCCGTCCACGTTGGACGAGCAGTACTTC | CTSTLRPSTLDEQYF
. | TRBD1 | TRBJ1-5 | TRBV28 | TGTGCCAGCTATAACAGGGGGCCCCGCAATCAGCCCCAGCATTTT | CASYNRGPRNQPQHF
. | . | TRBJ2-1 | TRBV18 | TGTGCCAGCTCCATTTCCCATGAGCAGTTCTTC | CASSISHEQFF
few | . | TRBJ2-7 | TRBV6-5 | TGTGCCAGCAGCTACCGACCCGCCAGCGAGCAGTACTTC | CASSYRPASEQYF
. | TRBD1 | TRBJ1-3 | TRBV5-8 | TGTGCCAGCAGCCTGGACAGGGCCGGAAACACCATATATTTT | CASSLDRAGNTIYF
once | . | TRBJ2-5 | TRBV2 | TGTGCCAGCAGTGGACAGCTACAAGAGACCCAGTACTTC | CASSGQLQETQYF
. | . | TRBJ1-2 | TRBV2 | TGTGCCAGCAGTGGTCATAGGACGGGTCATGGCTACACCTTC | CASSGHRTGHGYTF
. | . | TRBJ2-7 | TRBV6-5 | TGTGCCAGCAGTTACGGACAGAGCTCCTACGAGCAGTACTTC | CASSYGQSSYEQYF
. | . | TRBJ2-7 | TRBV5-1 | TGCGCCAGCCACAGGAACAGGATCTACGAGCAGTACTTC | CASHRNRIYEQYF
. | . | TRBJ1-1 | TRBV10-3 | TGTGCCATCAGTGAGTACGCTGAGACTGAAGCTTTCTTT | CAISEYAETEAFF
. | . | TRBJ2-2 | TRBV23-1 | TGCGCCAGCAGTCAATCGAGACAGTTCACCGGGGAGCTGTTTTTT | CASSQSRQFTGELFF